This TCR beta chain was captured in a study of shared clonotypes between healthy human individuals. TCRdb keeps only in-frame clones here, not all; method: immunoSEQ multiplex PCR. The sample has about 2.3 million clones, roughly 92% seen once. Concerning this clone: The antigen is undetermined.

Study-wide results and limits: Among a few donors, roughly 5.5% of naive CD4 clonotypes were found in common.

The germline V gene encodes CDR1 LNHDA and CDR2 SQIVND (reference sequence). The CDR3 consists of 12 residues. The V end was cut by 5 bases, the J end by 2 bases, with 6 bases between. The chain carries TRBV19 and TRBJ2-5; D is uncertain. Sequenced input: naive CD4+ T cells from PBMCs. Subset noted: CD45RA+ positively selected. This TCR was sampled from a man aged 18 to 29 in good health. Some clones in this sample may be carry-over from other donors' samples. The CDR3 here is CASSPAQETQYF. CDR3 sequence (DNA): TGTGCCAGTAGTCCGGCACAAGAGACCCAGTACTTC.